Included here is one T cell receptor (beta chain) sequence, with context. Its antigen is still unknown. This specimen belongs to a study of T-cell memory formation after mild COVID-19. General observations from the study: Shrinking CD4+ clones resided mostly in CM and EM, and CD8+ ones in EMRA.

TCRdb independently ran MiXCR on the 5' RACE reads; one entry per CDR3 protein. The sample lists under 700,000 distinct CDR3 sequences, 20% occurring once. The sequencing sample was made of PBMCs or a T cell subset sorted from them (not recorded which). The clonotype was recovered from an adult woman who had mild COVID-19 (a few samples of this study predate the infection). Cell type and time point are not known.

Here the CDR3 reads CASGDGQASNTGELFF. DNA for the CDR3: TGTGCCAGCGGGGACGGACAGGCCTCGAACACCGGGGAGCTGTTTTTT. The chain is built from TRBV28 and TRBJ2-2, with TRBD1 identical over 7 bases. V shed 8 bases, J shed 0 bases, and the junction held 9 bases outside the gene matches. Germline CDR1 is MDHEN and CDR2 is SYDVKM. This CDR3 contains 16 residues.